The present T cell receptor beta chain was sequenced within a study of identifying expanded T cells in peripheral blood. The study's findings and limits: Across healthy donors, higher total template counts meant significantly greater approximately two-week count variance.

Trimming shortened V by 4 bases and J by 5 bases, and 19 bases separated the two germline ends. The CDR3 loop spans 16 amino acids. Germline lookup yields CDR1 SGHDN and CDR2 FVKESK. Some clones are missing from TCRdb's copy, which holds only in-frame ones; the method was immunoSEQ multiplex PCR. Of about 53,000 clones detected, about 80% appear once; the ten largest clones hold more than 15%. Turning to this clone: The target antigen is unknown.

The clonotype comes from a person aged 18 to 75 in good health. The sequenced material came from blood. This rearrangement joins TRBV14 to TRBJ2-3, with D maybe TRBD2 (5 bases). Here the CDR3 reads CASSLRRVALGDTQYF. In nucleotides, the CDR3 is TGTGCCAGCAGCCTGAGGCGGGTCGCCCTAGGAGATACGCAGTATTTT.